This T cell receptor (beta chain) was retrieved from a study of glioma-infiltrating T cells after dendritic cell vaccination. Points from the study as a whole: TCR clonality showed no direct relationship with survival.

Time point defined: after dendritic cell vaccination, including at tumor progression/relapse. Patients had residual fresh-frozen tumor tissue and more than two years of survival data. Before vaccination, two weeks after the third vaccination, and at progression, PBMC were collected. The PCR used 60 V beta and 13 J beta primers. The table came from immunoSEQ multiplex PCR; TCRdb's copy has only in-frame clones and leaves some out. The sample yields 75,000 to 85,000 clones, roughly 84% seen once. This CDR3 comprises 14 residues. CDR1 is SQVTM and CDR2 is ANQGSEA in the germline V gene. Trimming pared 4 bases from V and 7 bases from J, leaving 17 bases between. Details on this clone: Its matching antigen is unknown.

Sequenced here: blood, sampled after dendritic cell vaccination. This rearrangement joins TRBV29-1 to TRBJ2-1; TRBD1 is a possible D gene (6 bases). This TCR was recovered from a human donor with glioblastoma. DNA of the CDR3: TGCAGCGTTGCAGGGGACGGGGTTTTTAATGAGCAGTTCTTC. Amino acid sequence: CSVAGDGVFNEQFF.